The 6 T cell receptor beta chains in this list originate from one sample, sequenced in a study of blood T cell repertoires in COVID-19 (dated by TCRdb to 2018 to 2021). The library was prepared using the immunoSEQ multiplex PCR assay. The immuneACCESS repertoire file appears here via TCRdb, limited to in-frame rearrangements. These files lack a portion of the clones; in checked studies, under half of the deficit traces to unresolved V genes, and the cause of the others is not known. The sample table lists around 260,000 clones, 75% to 90% of them with a count of one. Less than 1.6% of the sample is in the top ten clones. The sequenced sample was peripheral blood. The receptors stem from a woman aged 40 to 50 who had recovered from COVID-19.

This chain links TRBV15 with TRBJ2-7; 7 nucleotides agree with TRBD1. Per germline, CDR1 LNHNV and CDR2 YYDKDF (reference sequence). The ends lost 2 bases at V and 1 base at J; junction bases unmatched: 5. This CDR3 spans 15 amino acids. DNA of the CDR3: TGTGCCACCAGCAGACCAGGGGGATTGTCCTACGAGCAGTACTTC. It encodes CATSRPGGLSYEQYF.

This clone has only one observation. The chain couples TRBV5-1 to TRBJ1-1; 9 bases are shared with TRBD1. The CDR3 has 17 amino acids. Germline V gene sequence: CDR1 SGHRS, CDR2 YFSETQ. The V segment lost 3 bases and the J segment 0 bases; nucleotides outside the gene matches: 9. CDR3 coding DNA: TGCGCCAGCAGCTATTACAGGGGGCCGAGCCTGAACACTGAAGCTTTCTTT. It codes for CASSYYRGPSLNTEAFF.

The chain carries TRBV7-2 and TRBJ2-1; 11 bases agree with TRBD2. Germline V gene lookup returns CDR1 SGHTA and CDR2 FQGNSA. V lost 5 bases to trimming and J lost 4 bases; unmatched junction nucleotides: 4. This CDR3 region has 15 residues. Written as DNA, the CDR3 is TGTGCCAGCAGCCATTCTAGCGGGGGGTACAATGAGCAGTTCTTC. The encoded protein is CASSHSSGGYNEQFF. The full variable domain, rest sourced from reference TRBV7-2 and TRBJ2-1, is GAGVSQSPSNKVTEKGKDVELRCDPISGHTALYWYRQSLGQGLEFLIYFQGNSAPDKSGLPSDRFSAERTGGSVSTLTIQRTQQEDSAVYLCASSHSSGGYNEQFFGPGTRLTVL.

This sequence joins TRBV5-1 and TRBJ1-6; D is undetermined. In germline, CDR1 is SGHRS, CDR2 YFSETQ. The V end was cut by 0 bases, the J end by 11 bases, with 9 bases between. CDR3 length: 13 residues. Here the CDR3 DNA reads TGCGCCAGCAGCTTGGGGCTCCGAACACCCCTCCACTTT. Translation gives CASSLGLRTPLHF.

Only one count was recorded for this clone. The chain has TRBV4-3 and TRBJ2-4; D unclear. The CDR3 covers 13 residues. CDR1 and CDR2 (germline): LGHNA, YSLEER. Trimming removed 0 bases at V and 11 bases at J, with 11 bases between. CDR3 DNA: TGCGCCAGCAGCCAAGAGCGGCGAGGCGTTCAGTACTTC. As protein: CASSQERRGVQYF.

DNA for the CDR3: TGTGCCAGCAGCCCCCACAGGGGGTTCACCGGGGAGCTGTTTTTT. Translated: CASSPHRGFTGELFF. The chain combines TRBV3-1 (or the pseudogene TRBV3-2) with TRBJ2-2; 8 bases align to TRBD1. With 4 bases clipped from V and 4 bases from J, the junction kept 5 bases outside the gene matches. This CDR3 has 15 amino acids. The germline CDR1 and CDR2 sequences are LGHDT and YNNKEL (reference sequence).